The rows below give T cell receptor beta chains drawn from one sample of a study of blood T cell repertoires in COVID-19. Sequencing used immunoSEQ multiplex PCR; TCRdb keeps in-frame clones, though not all of them. The sample lists around 30,000 clones, around 95% occurring once. Sequences were obtained from peripheral blood. The source of these receptors is a human donor with active COVID-19. The donor label of this sample is uncertain. Each CDR3 is given with its conserved first and last residue. D genes are given only for firm matches. Some rows mark clone size as missing; the rest say once, few, many or name a class of expanded clone.

J | size | V | D | DNA | CDR3
TRBJ2-1 | . | TRBV6-1 | TRBD1 | TGTGCCAGCAGTGAGATAGGGACAGGGGGACAGTTCTTC | CASSEIGTGGQFF
TRBJ2-3 | . | TRBV7-8 | TRBD2 | TGTGCCAGCAGCTTTAGCGGGAGGCACACAGATACGCAGTATTTT | CASSFSGRHTDTQYF
TRBJ2-1 | . | TRBV3-1/TRBV3-2 | . | TGTGCCAGCAGCCAAGTTCTCCAGAACAATGAGCAGTTCTTC | CASSQVLQNNEQFF
TRBJ2-6 | . | TRBV19 | TRBD1 | TGTGCCAGTAGCCGACAGGGTGCTGGGGCCAACGTCCTGACTTTC | CASSRQGAGANVLTF
TRBJ1-3 | . | TRBV30 | . | TGTGCCTGGAGTGTCCCGGGAACCTCTGGAAACACCATATATTTT | CAWSVPGTSGNTIYF
TRBJ2-1 | . | TRBV2 | TRBD2 | TGTGCCAGCAAGAACAACCCGGGACTAGCGGGAGTGGTTGAGCAGTTCTTC | CASKNNPGLAGVVEQFF
TRBJ2-2 | . | TRBV11-2 | . | TGTGCCAGCAGCTTGAGGGGGACGACAGACACCGGGGAGCTGTTTTTT | CASSLRGTTDTGELFF
TRBJ2-1 | . | TRBV3-1/TRBV3-2 | . | TGTGCCAGCAGCTTGTCCGGGACTCGGGGCCCCAATGAGCAGTTCTTC | CASSLSGTRGPNEQFF
TRBJ1-3 | . | TRBV5-1 | . | TGCGCCAGCAGCTCAGGTGACACCTTGATTGGAAACACCATATATTTT | CASSSGDTLIGNTIYF
TRBJ2-2 | . | TRBV19 | . | TGTGCCAGTAGAAAGGGGGGGCCGAACACCGGGGAGCTGTTTTTT | CASRKGGPNTGELFF
TRBJ2-5 | . | TRBV9 | . | TGTGCCAGCAGCGTAGACAGGGTCCCGGGAGAGACCCAGTACTTC | CASSVDRVPGETQYF
TRBJ1-6 | . | TRBV5-5 | TRBD1 | TGTGCCAGCAGCTTGGTCCTTGACAGGGGACATTCACCCCTCCACTTT | CASSLVLDRGHSPLHF
TRBJ2-1 | . | TRBV19 | . | TGTGCCAGTAGTATTCGCGGAGGTCCTACCTACAATGAGCAGTTCTTC | CASSIRGGPTYNEQFF
TRBJ2-1 | few | TRBV3-1/TRBV3-2 | . | TGTGCCAGCAGCCAAGTGTGGGGCTCGTACAATGAGCAGTTCTTC | CASSQVWGSYNEQFF
TRBJ1-2 | . | TRBV5-1 | TRBD1 | TGCGCCAGCAGCTTGGGGGATCAGGGGGCAGAGGGCTACACCTTC | CASSLGDQGAEGYTF
TRBJ2-7 | . | TRBV6-5 | TRBD1 | TGTGCCAGCACCCAGGACAGGGGCCTCTCCTACGAGCAGTACTTC | CASTQDRGLSYEQYF
TRBJ2-7 | once | TRBV19 | TRBD1 | TGTGCCAGTAGTAAAACCGGGACAGGTTCTCGCGAGCAGTACTTC | CASSKTGTGSREQYF
TRBJ1-2 | . | TRBV3-1/TRBV3-2 | TRBD1 | TGTGCCAGCAGCCAAGGGACAGGGAATGATGGCTACACCTTC | CASSQGTGNDGYTF
TRBJ1-6 | . | TRBV7-2 | . | TGTGCCAGCAGCCCCAGAGCGGGGGATTCACCCCTCCACTTT | CASSPRAGDSPLHF
TRBJ2-2 | . | TRBV14 | . | TGTGCCAGCAGCCAACGGACAGCAACGAACACCGGGGAGCTGTTTTTT | CASSQRTATNTGELFF
TRBJ2-1 | . | TRBV11-3 | . | TGTGCCAGCAGCCCTACTAGAGCCTACAATGAGCAGTTCTTC | CASSPTRAYNEQFF
TRBJ2-7 | . | TRBV7-2 | . | TGTGCCAGCAGCTTAGGGCGGGACAGCTACGAGCAGTACTTC | CASSLGRDSYEQYF
TRBJ2-2 | . | TRBV27 | . | TGTGCCAGCAGTTTGATTAGGAACACCGGGGAGCTGTTTTTT | CASSLIRNTGELFF
TRBJ2-1 | once | TRBV5-1 | TRBD2 | TGCGCCAGCAGCTTGGTGGGTCCCGGGACTAGCGGGAATGAGCAGTTCTTC | CASSLVGPGTSGNEQFF
TRBJ2-7 | . | TRBV15 | TRBD2 | TGTGCCACCAGCAGGAAAGGAGGACTAGCTTTGGAGCAGTACTTC | CATSRKGGLALEQYF
TRBJ2-5 | once | TRBV29-1 | TRBD1 | TGCAGCGTTGAAGATGGCAATCTCGGACAGGGGGGGTGGGAGACCCAGTACTTC | CSVEDGNLGQGGWETQYF
TRBJ2-5 | . | TRBV28 | . | TGTGCCAGCAGTAGAAGGAGGGCCGGAGAGACCCAGTACTTC | CASSRRRAGETQYF
TRBJ2-1 | . | TRBV5-6 | TRBD1 | TGTGCCAGCAGCCCTGCCGGGACAGGCTACAATGAGCAGTTCTTC | CASSPAGTGYNEQFF
TRBJ2-3 | . | TRBV18 | TRBD1 | TGTGCCAGCTCCACGGACAGGGTTACAGATACGCAGTATTTT | CASSTDRVTDTQYF
TRBJ2-2 | few | TRBV6-2/TRBV6-3 | TRBD2 | TGTGCCAGCAGTCCAGCGAGGACTAGCGGGGGGCTGGACACCGGGGAGCTGTTTTTT | CASSPARTSGGLDTGELFF
TRBJ2-3 | . | TRBV4-1 | . | TGCGCCAGCAGCCAAGGCCAGGGCAGAGTCACAGATACGCAGTATTTT | CASSQGQGRVTDTQYF
TRBJ1-2 | . | TRBV18 | . | TGTGCCAGCTCACCGGTTGAACAGGGCTATGGCTACACCTTC | CASSPVEQGYGYTF
TRBJ2-2 | once | TRBV6-4 | . | TGTGCCAGCAGTGTAGAGGAAAACACCGGGGAGCTGTTTTTT | CASSVEENTGELFF
TRBJ2-7 | . | TRBV29-1 | TRBD1 | TGCAGCGTTAGGGGTGAACAGGGGACCACCTACGAGCAGTACTTC | CSVRGEQGTTYEQYF
TRBJ2-7 | . | TRBV6-5 | TRBD1 | TGTGCCAGCAGGGTACTCAGGGGGCGTTACGAGCAGTACTTC | CASRVLRGRYEQYF
TRBJ1-4 | . | TRBV5-1 | . | TGCGCCAGCAGCTTGGCCTTAGGGGAGGGAGATGAAAAACTGTTTTTT | CASSLALGEGDEKLFF
TRBJ2-1 | . | TRBV10-1 | . | TGCGCCAGCAGTGAGTGGAGCCACAATGAGCAGTTCTTC | CASSEWSHNEQFF
TRBJ1-2 | . | TRBV10-3 | . | TGTGCCATCAGTGAGCCGGGGGTCAAAAGGGACTATGGCTACACCTTC | CAISEPGVKRDYGYTF
TRBJ2-3 | . | TRBV5-1 | . | TGCGCCAGCAGCTCGAGGAACCCTAGCACAGATACGCAGTATTTT | CASSSRNPSTDTQYF
TRBJ2-7 | . | TRBV5-5 | TRBD1 | TGTGCCAGCAGCTCCGGGACAGGGGCTCTCGAGCAGTACTTC | CASSSGTGALEQYF
TRBJ1-2 | . | TRBV7-2 | . | TGTGCCAGCAGCCCCCGGACCCCGCGGGGGGAGGGCTACACCTTC | CASSPRTPRGEGYTF
TRBJ2-5 | . | TRBV4-1 | TRBD2 | TGCGCCAGCAGCCAAGGACTAGCGGGGGGCCAAGAGACCCAGTACTTC | CASSQGLAGGQETQYF
TRBJ2-7 | . | TRBV7-9 | . | TGTGCCAGCAGCTTAAGGGGCTACGAGCAGTACTTC | CASSLRGYEQYF
TRBJ1-5 | once | TRBV4-1 | . | TGCGCCAGCAGCCAGGTGACGGGGGATCAGCCCCAGCATTTT | CASSQVTGDQPQHF
TRBJ2-7 | . | TRBV4-1 | TRBD1 | TGCGCCAGCAGCCCTCGGGGGGTACCCGGGACAGGGGGAATTAGTTCCTACGAGCAGTACTTC | CASSPRGVPGTGGISSYEQYF
TRBJ1-5 | few | TRBV18 | . | TGTGCCAGCTCACTTTATTTGGAGAGCAATCAGCCCCAGCATTTT | CASSLYLESNQPQHF
TRBJ2-1 | . | TRBV19 | TRBD1 | TGTGCCAGTAGTATTTTTGGGACAGGGGACTCACGGGAGCAGTTCTTC | CASSIFGTGDSREQFF
TRBJ2-7 | . | TRBV7-2 | . | TGTGCCAGCAGCCCCCAGGGGGGATCCTACGAGCAGTACTTC | CASSPQGGSYEQYF
TRBJ2-1 | . | TRBV19 | TRBD2 | TGTGCCAGTAGTAGCTATAGCGGGGAGAGCTCCTACAATGAGCAGTTCTTC | CASSSYSGESSYNEQFF
TRBJ1-4 | . | TRBV5-1 | TRBD1 | TGCGCCAGCAGCTTGGTCGCAGGGGGCGGGAGTGAAAAACTGTTTTTT | CASSLVAGGGSEKLFF
TRBJ2-7 | . | TRBV11-2 | TRBD1 | TGTGCCAGCAGCCCCAGGGACAGAAAAACCTACGAGCAGTACTTC | CASSPRDRKTYEQYF
TRBJ2-7 | . | TRBV7-9 | TRBD2 | TGTGCCAGCAGCATGGGACTAGCTTCCTACGAGCAGTACTTC | CASSMGLASYEQYF
TRBJ1-5 | . | TRBV27 | . | TGTGCCAGCAGTTTTTCCGGGAGCAGGGGCAATCAGCCCCAGCATTTT | CASSFSGSRGNQPQHF